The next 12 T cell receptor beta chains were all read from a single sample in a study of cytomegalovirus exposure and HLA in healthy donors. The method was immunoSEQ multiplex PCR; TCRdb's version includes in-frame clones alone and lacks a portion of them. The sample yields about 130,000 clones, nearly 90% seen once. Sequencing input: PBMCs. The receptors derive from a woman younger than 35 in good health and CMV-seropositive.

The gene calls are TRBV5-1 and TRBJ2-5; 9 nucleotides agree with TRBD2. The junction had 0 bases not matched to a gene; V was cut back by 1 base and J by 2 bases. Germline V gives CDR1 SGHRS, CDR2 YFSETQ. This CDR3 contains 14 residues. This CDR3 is CASSLLAGQETQYF. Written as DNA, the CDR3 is TGCGCCAGCAGCTTGCTAGCGGGACAAGAGACCCAGTACTTC.

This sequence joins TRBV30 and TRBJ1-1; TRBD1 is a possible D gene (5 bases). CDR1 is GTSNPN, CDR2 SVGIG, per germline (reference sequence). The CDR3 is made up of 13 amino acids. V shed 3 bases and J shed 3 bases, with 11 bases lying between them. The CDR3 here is CAWSPDSYTEAFF. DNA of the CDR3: TGTGCCTGGAGCCCTGACAGTTACACTGAAGCTTTCTTT. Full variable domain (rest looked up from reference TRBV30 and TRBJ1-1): SQTIHQWPATLVQPVGSPLSLECTVEGTSNPNLYWYRQAAGRGLQLLFYSVGIGQISSEVPQNLSASRPQDRQFILSSKKLLLSDSGFYLCAWSPDSYTEAFFGQGTRLTVV.

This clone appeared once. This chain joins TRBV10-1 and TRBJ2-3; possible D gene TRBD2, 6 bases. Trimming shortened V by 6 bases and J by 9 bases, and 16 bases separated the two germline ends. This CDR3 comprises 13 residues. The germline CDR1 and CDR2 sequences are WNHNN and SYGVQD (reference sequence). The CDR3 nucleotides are TGCGCCAGCAGCGAGGGACTGCACGAGACGCAGTATTTT. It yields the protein CASSEGLHETQYF.

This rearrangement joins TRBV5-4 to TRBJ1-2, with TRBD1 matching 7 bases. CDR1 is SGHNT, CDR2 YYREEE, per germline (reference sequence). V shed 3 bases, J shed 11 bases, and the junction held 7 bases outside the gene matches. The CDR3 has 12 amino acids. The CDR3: CASSSLGTEYTF. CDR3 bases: TGTGCCAGCAGCTCCCTCGGGACAGAATACACCTTC.

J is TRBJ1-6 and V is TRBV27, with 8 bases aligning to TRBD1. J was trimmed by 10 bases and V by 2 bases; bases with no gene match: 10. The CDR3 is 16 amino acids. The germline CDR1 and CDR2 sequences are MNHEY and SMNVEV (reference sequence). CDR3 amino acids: CASSLISRDRYSPLHF. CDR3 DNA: TGTGCCAGCAGTTTAATTTCCCGGGACAGGTACTCACCCCTCCACTTT.

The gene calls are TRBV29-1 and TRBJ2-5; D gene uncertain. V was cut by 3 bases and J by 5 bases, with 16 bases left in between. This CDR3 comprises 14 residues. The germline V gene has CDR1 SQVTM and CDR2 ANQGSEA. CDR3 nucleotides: TGCAGCGTTGAGCCGAGACTTGCGCGTGAGACCCAGTACTTC. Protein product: CSVEPRLARETQYF.

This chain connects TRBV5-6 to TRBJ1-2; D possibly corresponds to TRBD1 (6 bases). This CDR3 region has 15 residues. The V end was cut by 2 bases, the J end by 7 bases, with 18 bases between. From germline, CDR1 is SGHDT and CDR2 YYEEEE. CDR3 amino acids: CASSFFPGDPGGYTF. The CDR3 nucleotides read TGTGCCAGCAGCTTTTTTCCAGGGGACCCGGGTGGCTACACCTTC.

Here the CDR3 DNA reads TGTGCCAGCAGACCACCAGGGGTGGGGACCGGGGAGCTGTTTTTT. The encoded protein is CASRPPGVGTGELFF. The chain has TRBV6-5 and TRBJ2-2, with D maybe TRBD1 (6 bases). This CDR3 region has 15 residues. The germline CDR1 and CDR2 sequences are MNHEY and SVGAGI. Deletions cut 6 bases from V and 5 bases from J, with 16 bases between.

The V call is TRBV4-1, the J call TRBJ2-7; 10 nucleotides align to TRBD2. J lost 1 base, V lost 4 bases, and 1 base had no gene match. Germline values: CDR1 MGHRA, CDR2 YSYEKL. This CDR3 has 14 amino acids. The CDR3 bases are TGCGCCAGCAGCCCGGGACTAGCGTCCTACGAGCAGTACTTC. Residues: CASSPGLASYEQYF.

The CDR3 loop is CASSVDPGGDSYEQYF. CDR3 bases: TGTGCCAGCAGCGTAGATCCAGGGGGCGATTCCTACGAGCAGTACTTC. The chain recombines TRBV9 with TRBJ2-7; 8 nucleotides align to TRBD1. Trimming at V came to 0 bases and at J to 1 base, leaving 6 bases not matched to a gene. CDR1 is SGDLS and CDR2 is YYNGEE in the germline V gene. The CDR3 runs 16 residues.

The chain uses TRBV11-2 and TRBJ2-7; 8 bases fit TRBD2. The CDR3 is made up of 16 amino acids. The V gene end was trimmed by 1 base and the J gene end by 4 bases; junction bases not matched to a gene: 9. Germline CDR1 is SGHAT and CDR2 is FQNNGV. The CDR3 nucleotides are TGTGCCAGCAGCTTAGTAGGCGGGGGGACATTGTACGAGCAGTACTTC. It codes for CASSLVGGGTLYEQYF.

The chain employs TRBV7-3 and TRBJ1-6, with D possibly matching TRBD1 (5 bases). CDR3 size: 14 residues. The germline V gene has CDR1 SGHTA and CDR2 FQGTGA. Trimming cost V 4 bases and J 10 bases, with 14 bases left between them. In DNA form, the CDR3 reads TGTGCCAGCAGCTCCCAACCAGGGTCCTCACCCCTCCACTTT. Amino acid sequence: CASSSQPGSSPLHF.